This TCR beta chain was recovered during a study of T cell repertoires in cytomegalovirus infection. Study information: In public TCR beta signatures, there were indications of both CMV infection and matching HLA type. Study-wide results and caveats: Ex vivo, HLA-C-restricted CMV-specific TCR beta clonotypes prevailed over the rest of the response. Frequencies of public TCR beta families were cumulated, and this identified carriers of CMV plus the relevant HLA.

The CDR3 has 13 amino acids. Per germline, CDR1 MDHEN and CDR2 SYDVKM. V lost 8 bases and J lost 1, with 11 bases in between. This clonotype was recorded a few times. The antigen is undetermined. MiXCR, run by TCRdb on the reads, gives a single entry per CDR3 protein. This sample carries 360,000 or so distinct CDR3 sequences, about 35% of them seen once, and the ten largest clones take about 13%. The sequencing used cultured PBMCs, collected from culture after CMV antigen stimulation. The rearrangement links TRBV28 to TRBJ1-1; D might be TRBD1 (5 bases). This receptor was identified in a human donor in good health (CMV status not recorded). Some clones in this sample may be carry-over from other donors' samples. CDR3 DNA sequence: TGTGCCAGCGGCCGACAGAGGAACACTGAAGCTTTCTTT. Translating it yields CASGRQRNTEAFF.